The clone carrying this TCR beta chain was detected many times. The antigen is not known. This sample is part of a study of response to subunit inactivated influenza vaccine. Study-level findings and limits: The authors put forward the suggestion that each seasonal influenza vaccination may bring in only a limited number of new T cells.

This CDR3 is built from 16 residues. Trimming cost V 0 bases and J 0 bases, with 7 bases left between them. The V gene's germline CDR1 is SGHKS and CDR2 YYEKEE (reference sequence). MiXCR, applied by TCRdb to the RT-PCR reads, yields one record per CDR3 protein. The table includes 500,000 to 600,000 distinct CDR3 sequences, 7.6% detected once. Source: PBMCs from blood, taken around 25 months after vaccination. The sequence was obtained from a man between 50 and 75 years old who received an inactivated influenza vaccine. This rearrangement joins TRBV5-5 to TRBJ1-6; weak D call: TRBD1 (5 bases). The CDR3: CASSLGQYSYNSPLHF. For the CDR3, the DNA is TGTGCCAGCAGCTTGGGACAGTACTCCTATAATTCACCCCTCCACTTT.